The table lists the clone carrying this TCR beta chain with many counts. No antigen is known for it. The authors amplified TCR beta CDR3 regions, and they did so from RNA transcripts for repertoire sequencing. Investigators did first-round RT-PCR with HTBI primers, then second-round multiplex PCR. Each CDR3 protein is one row after TCRdb ran MiXCR on the multiplex PCR reads. The sample yields 220,000 or so distinct CDR3 sequences, about 22% seen once. This sample was included in a study of Graves' ophthalmopathy and Graves' hyperthyroidism. Study information: No treatment had been given when peripheral blood was collected at initial diagnosis.

V lost 6 bases to trimming and J lost 5 bases; unmatched junction nucleotides: 3. The germline gives CDR1 LGHDT, CDR2 YNNKEL (reference sequence). The CDR3 extends over 13 amino acids. Other autoimmune diseases, uncontrolled infections, pregnancy or lactation ruled patients out of participation. Notes on the study in general: Sensitivity of around 86% and specificity of nearly 82% were achieved when a 13-signature model separated ophthalmopathy from stable hyperthyroidism.

The receptor comes from a woman in her 50s with Graves' ophthalmopathy. This chain uses TRBV3-1 with TRBJ2-5, with TRBD2 matching over 10 bases. Sequences were obtained from peripheral blood. CDR3 amino acids: CASRLAGRETQYF. In DNA, the CDR3 is TGTGCCAGCAGACTAGCGGGACGCGAGACCCAGTACTTC.